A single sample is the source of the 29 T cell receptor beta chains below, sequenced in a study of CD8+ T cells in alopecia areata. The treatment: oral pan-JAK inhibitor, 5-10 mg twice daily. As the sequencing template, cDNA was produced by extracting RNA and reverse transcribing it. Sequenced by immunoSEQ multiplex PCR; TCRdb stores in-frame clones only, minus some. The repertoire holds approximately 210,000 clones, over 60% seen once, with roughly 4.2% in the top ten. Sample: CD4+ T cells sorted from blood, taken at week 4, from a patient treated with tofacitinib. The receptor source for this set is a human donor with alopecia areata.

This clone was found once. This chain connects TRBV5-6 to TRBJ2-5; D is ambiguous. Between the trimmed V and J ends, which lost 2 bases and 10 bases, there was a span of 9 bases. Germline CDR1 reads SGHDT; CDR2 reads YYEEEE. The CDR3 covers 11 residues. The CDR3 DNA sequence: TGTGCCAGCAGCTTTGGCTGGGACCAGTACTTC. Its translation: CASSFGWDQYF.

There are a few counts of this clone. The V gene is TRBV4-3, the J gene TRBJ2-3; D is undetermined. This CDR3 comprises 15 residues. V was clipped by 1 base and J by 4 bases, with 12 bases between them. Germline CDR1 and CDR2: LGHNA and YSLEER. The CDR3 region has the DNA TGCGCCAGCAGCCAAGTTGGACCGTCGTCAGATACGCAGTATTTT. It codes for CASSQVGPSSDTQYF.

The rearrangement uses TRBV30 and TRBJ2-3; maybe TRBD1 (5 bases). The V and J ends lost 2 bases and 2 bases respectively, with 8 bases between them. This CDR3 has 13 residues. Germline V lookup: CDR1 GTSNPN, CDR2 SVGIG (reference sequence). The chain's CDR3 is CAWSTDTTDTQYF. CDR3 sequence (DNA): TGTGCCTGGAGTACGGACACCACAGATACGCAGTATTTT.

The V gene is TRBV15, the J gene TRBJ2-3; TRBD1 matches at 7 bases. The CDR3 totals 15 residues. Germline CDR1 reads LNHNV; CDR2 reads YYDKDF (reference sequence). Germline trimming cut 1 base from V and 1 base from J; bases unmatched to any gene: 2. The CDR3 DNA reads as TGTGCCACCAGCAGAGTAACAGGGGGCACAGATACGCAGTATTTT. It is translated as CATSRVTGGTDTQYF.

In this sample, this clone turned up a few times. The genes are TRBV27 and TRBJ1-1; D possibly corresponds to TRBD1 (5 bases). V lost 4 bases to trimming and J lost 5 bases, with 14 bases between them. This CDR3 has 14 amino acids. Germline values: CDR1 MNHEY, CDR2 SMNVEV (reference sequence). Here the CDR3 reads CASSYEGRWTEAFF. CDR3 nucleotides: TGTGCCAGCAGTTATGAGGGGCGATGGACTGAAGCTTTCTTT.

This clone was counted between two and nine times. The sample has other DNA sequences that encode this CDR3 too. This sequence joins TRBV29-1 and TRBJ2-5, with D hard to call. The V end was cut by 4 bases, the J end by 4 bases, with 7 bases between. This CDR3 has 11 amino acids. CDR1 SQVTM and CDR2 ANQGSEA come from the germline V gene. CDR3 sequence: CSVVLGETQYF. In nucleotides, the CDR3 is TGCAGCGTTGTCCTTGGAGAGACCCAGTACTTC.

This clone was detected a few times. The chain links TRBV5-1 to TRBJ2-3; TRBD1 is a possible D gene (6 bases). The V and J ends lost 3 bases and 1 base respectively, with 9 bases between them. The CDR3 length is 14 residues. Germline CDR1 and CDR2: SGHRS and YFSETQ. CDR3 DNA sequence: TGCGCCAGCAGCTGGACAGAGGGCACAGATACGCAGTATTTT. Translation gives CASSWTEGTDTQYF.

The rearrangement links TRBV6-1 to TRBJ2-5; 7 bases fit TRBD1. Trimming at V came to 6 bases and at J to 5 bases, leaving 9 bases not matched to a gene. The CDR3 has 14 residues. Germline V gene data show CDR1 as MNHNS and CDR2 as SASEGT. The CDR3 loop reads CASSRTGMLETQYF. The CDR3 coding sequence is TGTGCCAGCAGCCGGACAGGAATGCTGGAGACCCAGTACTTC.

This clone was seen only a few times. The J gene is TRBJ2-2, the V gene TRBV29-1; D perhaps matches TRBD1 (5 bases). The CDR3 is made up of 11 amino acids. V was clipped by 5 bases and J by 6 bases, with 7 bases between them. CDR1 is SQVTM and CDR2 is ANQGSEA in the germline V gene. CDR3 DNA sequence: TGCAGCGTTAAAGGGGCCGGGGAGCTGTTTTTT. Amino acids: CSVKGAGELFF.

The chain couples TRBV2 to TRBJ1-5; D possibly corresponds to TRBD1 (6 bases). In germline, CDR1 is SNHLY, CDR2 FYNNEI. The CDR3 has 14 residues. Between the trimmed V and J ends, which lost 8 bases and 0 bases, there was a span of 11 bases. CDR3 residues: CASSGGNSNQPQHF. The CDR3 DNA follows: TGTGCCAGCTCCGGGGGCAATAGCAATCAGCCCCAGCATTTT.

The CDR3 DNA reads TGTGCCAGCAGTCAAGGACCCAGAGTTAGCCGCACAGATACGCAGTATTTT. Translating gives CASSQGPRVSRTDTQYF. The J gene is TRBJ2-3, the V gene TRBV5-6; the D is unclear. Germline loops: CDR1 SGHDT, CDR2 YYEEEE. V lost 5 bases and J lost 1, with 20 bases in between. The CDR3 runs to 17 residues.

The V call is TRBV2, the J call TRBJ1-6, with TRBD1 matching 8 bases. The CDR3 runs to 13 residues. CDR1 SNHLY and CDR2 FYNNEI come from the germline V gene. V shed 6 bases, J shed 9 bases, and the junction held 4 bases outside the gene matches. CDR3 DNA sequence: TGTGCCAGCAGAGGGACAGGTGGTTCACCCCTCCACTTT. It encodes CASRGTGGSPLHF.

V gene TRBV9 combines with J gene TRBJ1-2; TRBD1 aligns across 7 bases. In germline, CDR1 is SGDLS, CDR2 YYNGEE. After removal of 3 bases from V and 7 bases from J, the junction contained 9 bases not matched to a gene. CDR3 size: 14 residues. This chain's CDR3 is CASSAPGQEGGYTF. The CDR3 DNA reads TGTGCCAGCAGCGCCCCCGGACAGGAGGGTGGCTACACCTTC.

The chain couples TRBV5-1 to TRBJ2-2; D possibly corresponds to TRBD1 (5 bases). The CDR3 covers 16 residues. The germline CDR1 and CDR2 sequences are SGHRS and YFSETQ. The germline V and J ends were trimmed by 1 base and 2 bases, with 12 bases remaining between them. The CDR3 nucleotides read TGCGCCAGCAGCTTGTCCACAGGCCTCAACACCGGGGAGCTGTTTTTT. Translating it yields CASSLSTGLNTGELFF. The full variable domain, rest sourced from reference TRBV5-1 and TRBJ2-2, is KAGVTQTPRYLIKTRGQQVTLSCSPISGHRSVSWYQQTPGQGLQFLFEYFSETQRNKGNFPGRFSGRQFSNSRSEMNVSTLELGDSALYLCASSLSTGLNTGELFFGEGSRLTVL.

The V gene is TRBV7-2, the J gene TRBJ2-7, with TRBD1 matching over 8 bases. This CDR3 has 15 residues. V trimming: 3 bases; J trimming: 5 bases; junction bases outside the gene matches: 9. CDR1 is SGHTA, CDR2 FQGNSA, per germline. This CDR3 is CASSFNRQGADEQYF. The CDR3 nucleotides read TGTGCCAGCAGCTTTAACCGGCAGGGGGCTGACGAGCAGTACTTC.

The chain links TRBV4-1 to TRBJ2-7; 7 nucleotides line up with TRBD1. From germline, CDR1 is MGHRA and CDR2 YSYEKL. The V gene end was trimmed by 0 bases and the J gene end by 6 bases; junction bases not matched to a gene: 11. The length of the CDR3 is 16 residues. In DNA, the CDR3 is TGCGCCAGCAGCCAAGAACCTTTTGACAGGGCGGGCGAGCAGTACTTC. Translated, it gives CASSQEPFDRAGEQYF.

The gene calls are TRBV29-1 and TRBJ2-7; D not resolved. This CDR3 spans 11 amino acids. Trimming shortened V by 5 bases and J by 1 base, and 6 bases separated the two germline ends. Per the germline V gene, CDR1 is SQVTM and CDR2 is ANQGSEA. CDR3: CSVSQSYEQYF. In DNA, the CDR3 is TGCAGCGTTTCTCAGTCCTACGAGCAGTACTTC.

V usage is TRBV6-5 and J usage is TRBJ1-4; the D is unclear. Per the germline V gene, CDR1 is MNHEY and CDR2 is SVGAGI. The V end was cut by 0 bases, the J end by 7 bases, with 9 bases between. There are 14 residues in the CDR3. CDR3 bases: TGTGCCAGCAGTTACTCTGACGGGGTTGAAAAACTGTTTTTT. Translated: CASSYSDGVEKLFF.

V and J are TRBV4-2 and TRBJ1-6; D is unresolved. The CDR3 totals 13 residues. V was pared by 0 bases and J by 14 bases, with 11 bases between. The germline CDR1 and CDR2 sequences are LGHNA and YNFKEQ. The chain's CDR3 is CASSQDIGEALHF. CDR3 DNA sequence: TGTGCCAGCAGCCAAGATATAGGAGAGGCCCTCCACTTT.

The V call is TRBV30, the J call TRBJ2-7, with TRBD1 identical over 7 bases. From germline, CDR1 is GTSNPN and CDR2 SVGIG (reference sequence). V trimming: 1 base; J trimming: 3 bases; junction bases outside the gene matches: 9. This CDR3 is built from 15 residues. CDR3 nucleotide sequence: TGTGCCTGGAGTGACACAGGGGATTTCCGCTACGAGCAGTACTTC. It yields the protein CAWSDTGDFRYEQYF. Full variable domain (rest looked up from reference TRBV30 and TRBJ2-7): SQTIHQWPATLVQPVGSPLSLECTVEGTSNPNLYWYRQAAGRGLQLLFYSVGIGQISSEVPQNLSASRPQDRQFILSSKKLLLSDSGFYLCAWSDTGDFRYEQYFGPGTRLTVT.

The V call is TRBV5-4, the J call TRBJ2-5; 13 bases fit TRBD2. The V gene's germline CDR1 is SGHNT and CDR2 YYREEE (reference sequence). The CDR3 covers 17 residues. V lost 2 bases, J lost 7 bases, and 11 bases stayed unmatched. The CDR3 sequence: CASSLPGTSGVSGTQYF. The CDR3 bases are TGTGCCAGCAGCTTACCAGGGACTAGCGGGGTCTCGGGGACCCAGTACTTC.

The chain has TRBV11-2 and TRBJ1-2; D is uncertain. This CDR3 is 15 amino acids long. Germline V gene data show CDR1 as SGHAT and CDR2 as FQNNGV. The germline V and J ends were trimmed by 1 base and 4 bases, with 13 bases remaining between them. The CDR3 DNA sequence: TGTGCCAGCAGCTTAGCCTGGCAGGTGGGCTATGGCTACACCTTC. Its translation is CASSLAWQVGYGYTF. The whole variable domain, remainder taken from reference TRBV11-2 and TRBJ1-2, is EAGVAQSPRYKIIEKRQSVAFWCNPISGHATLYWYQQILGQGPKLLIQFQNNGVVDDSQLPKDRFSAERLKGVDSTLKIQPAKLEDSAVYLCASSLAWQVGYGYTFGSGTRLTVV.

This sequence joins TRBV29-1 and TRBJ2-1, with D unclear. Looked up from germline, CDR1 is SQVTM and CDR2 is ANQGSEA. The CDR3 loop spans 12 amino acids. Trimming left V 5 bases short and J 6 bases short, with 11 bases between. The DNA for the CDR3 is TGCAGCGTTCAGCAAGCAGGCAATGAGCAGTTCTTC. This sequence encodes CSVQQAGNEQFF.

CDR3: CASSPQGATNTEAFF. As DNA, the CDR3 is TGTGCCAGCTCACCACAGGGGGCAACGAACACTGAAGCTTTCTTT. V is TRBV18 and J is TRBJ1-1, with 7 bases aligning to TRBD1. CDR1 is KGHSH and CDR2 is LQKENI in the germline V gene. V lost 1 base to trimming and J lost 1 base; unmatched junction nucleotides: 3. This CDR3 is built from 15 residues.

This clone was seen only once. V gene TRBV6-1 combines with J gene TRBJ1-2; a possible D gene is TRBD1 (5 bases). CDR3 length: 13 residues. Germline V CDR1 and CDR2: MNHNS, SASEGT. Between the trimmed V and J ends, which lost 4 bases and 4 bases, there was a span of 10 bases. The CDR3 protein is CASSGQSSYGYTF. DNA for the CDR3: TGTGCCAGCAGTGGACAGTCCTCCTATGGCTACACCTTC.

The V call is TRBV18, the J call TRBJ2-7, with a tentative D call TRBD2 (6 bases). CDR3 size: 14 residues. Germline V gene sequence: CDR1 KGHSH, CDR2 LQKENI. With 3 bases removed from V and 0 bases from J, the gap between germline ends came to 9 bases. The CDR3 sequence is CASSPAGSSYEQYF. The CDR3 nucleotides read TGTGCCAGCTCACCGGCGGGGAGCTCCTACGAGCAGTACTTC.

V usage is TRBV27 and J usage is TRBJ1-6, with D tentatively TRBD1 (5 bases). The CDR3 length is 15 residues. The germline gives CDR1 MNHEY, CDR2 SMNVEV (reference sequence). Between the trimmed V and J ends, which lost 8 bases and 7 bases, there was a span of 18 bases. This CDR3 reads CASGTPQGRNSPLHF. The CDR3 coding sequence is TGTGCCAGCGGCACCCCTCAGGGACGAAATTCACCCCTCCACTTT.

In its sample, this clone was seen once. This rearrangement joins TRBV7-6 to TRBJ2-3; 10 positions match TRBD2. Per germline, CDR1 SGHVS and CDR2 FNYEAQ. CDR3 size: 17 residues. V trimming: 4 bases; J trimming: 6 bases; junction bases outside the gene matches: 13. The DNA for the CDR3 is TGTGCCAGCAGCTCCCGACTAACCAGCGGGGGGGGTGATACGCAGTATTTT. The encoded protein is CASSSRLTSGGGDTQYF.

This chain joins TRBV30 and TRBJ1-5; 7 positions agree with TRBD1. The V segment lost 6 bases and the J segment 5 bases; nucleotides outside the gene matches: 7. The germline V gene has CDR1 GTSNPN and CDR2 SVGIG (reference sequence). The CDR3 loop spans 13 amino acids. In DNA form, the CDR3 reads TGTGCCTGTTCAAAGGACAGGTATCAGCCCCAGCATTTT. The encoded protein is CACSKDRYQPQHF.